One T cell receptor beta chain is described in this entry. The antigen it recognizes is unknown. No much larger clone is present one base from it, and per-base qualities are unavailable. This entry is derived from a study of T cells in localized non-small cell lung cancer (dated by TCRdb to 2020 to 2021). Study-level background: The study examined T cell repertoires in under 300 patients with early-stage NSCLC and compared tumors with uninvolved tumor-adjacent lungs. The cohort comprised approximately 240 treatment-naïve NSCLC patients with resected, localized lung tumors. NSCLC patients had a mean age of roughly 64 years, and 129 were male and over 85 female.

At diagnosis, peripheral blood, uninvolved tumor-adjacent lung and tumor were collected and were preserved as a mix of fresh-frozen and FFPE material. Blood samples were analyzed as peripheral blood mononuclear cells for TCR repertoire profiling. Study-level results and caveats: Because multi-region tumor sequencing was not done, intratumor heterogeneity could not be ruled out. Higher blood T cell density associated with longer overall survival, while higher adjacent-lung clonality associated with shorter survival. Because of the exploratory design, TCR variables were selected using unadjusted p-values without false-discovery rate correction. A median of 57 of the top 100 tumor clones were detected in paired uninvolved adjacent lung, and 25 to 35 of these tumor clones were also found among the top 100 clones of the paired uninvolved adjacent lung. Uninvolved tumor-adjacent lung showed the highest T cell clonality, higher than tumor, which suggests more focused antigenic responses in the uninvolved tumor-adjacent lung.

TCR beta CDR3 regions were sequenced from DNA using the immunoSEQ Assay. For the original study's pipeline: T cell density was computed as TCR beta template counts normalized to usable DNA estimated by amplifying housekeeping genes. Richness was estimated with the preseqR package, extrapolating to 400,000 templates for PBMC samples and 120,000 templates for tissue samples. Clonality was taken to be one minus Pielou's evenness. To identify tissue-enriched TCRs, differential abundance testing was run on productive amino-acid clonotypes with a minimum total count of 5 and an alpha of 0.1. The Jaccard Index and the Morisita Overlap Index were used to quantify repertoire overlap between compartments. TCR beta CDR3s were clustered by GLIPH together with public tetramer-defined viral CDR3s, and at least three viral sequences plus V-gene enrichment were required for viral motifs. Entries here come from immuneACCESS through TCRdb and include only in-frame sequences with V and J called. Some clones fail to appear in such tables; in the studies checked, an unresolved V gene covers under half of the shortfall, and the cause of the remainder is unknown. V and J calls and clone size are as listed in that table; D and trimming were resolved from the DNA. The sample includes approximately 20,000 clones, with 65% to 85% observed a single time. 2.4% of the sample belongs to the ten largest clones.

Its CDR3 holds 15 amino acids, cysteine through phenylalanine. Only the CDR3 portion is preserved as DNA: 45 bases, with reading frame beginning at the first base. Unmatched junction bases come to 9, with V trimmed by 6 bases and J by 6 bases. CDR1 and CDR2, looked up from the germline V gene, are SNHLY and FYNNEI. The receptor comes from a man aged 35 to 69 with stage I lung adenocarcinoma. The source was peripheral blood, collected before any cancer treatment. In this chain, TRBV2 is recombined with TRBJ2-2, with 8 bases matching TRBD1. The encoded CDR3 is CASSRRVQGAGELFF. At the DNA level, the sequence is TGTGCCAGCAGCCGACGGGTACAGGGGGCCGGGGAGCTGTTTTTT.